The T cell receptor beta chain under discussion was sequenced for a study of cytotoxic CD8 clonotypes in ibrutinib-treated CLL (dated by TCRdb to the early 2020s). Looking at the study overall: In this cohort, more than 14 patients were treatment-naive and about a dozen were relapsed/refractory, while about 18 had unmutated IGHV. Responses were partial in approximately 24 patients and complete in 2; after median around 66 months follow-up, some 15 stayed in remission and some twelve progressed. Response samples were obtained after a median of 12 months of treatment, with a range of roughly 6 to 40 months. Samples averaged about 260,000 productive templates and just under 95,000 productive rearrangements. Of the approximately 91 people in the trial, 26 had longitudinal samples available. Cryopreserved peripheral blood mononuclear cells were obtained prior to treatment, at the time of response, and at either disease progression or sustained remission. Every sample from remission and from progressive disease was obtained while the patients were still on ibrutinib.

On this clone itself: The clone's antigen remains unknown. No base quality information exists; no much larger clone differs at one position.

The goal of deep resolution MiSeq sequencing was a depth between 1 in 1 million and 1 in 200,000 T cells, and coverage averaged 10x per clonotype. TCR beta libraries were generated with the immunoSEQ hsTCRB Kit. The original methods were these. The data were analyzed with ImmunoSEQ Analyzer and ImmunoSEQ Data Assistant, and V, D and J gene assignments followed IMGT definitions. Clonality, which ranges from 0 to 1, was calculated by subtracting the normalized Shannon entropy of productive rearrangement frequencies from one. Only overrepresented clonotypes making up at least 0.05% of the repertoire of each patient were included in the public clonotype analysis. Fewer than 15 repertoires from age-matched healthy donors, obtained from immuneACCESS, served as clonality controls. TCRdb took over this immuneACCESS table, retaining in-frame rearrangements with V and J assigned. Such tables are incomplete; in checked studies, under half of the missing clones stem from an unresolved V gene, and the remainder is unexplained. V and J calls and clone size are as listed in that table; D and trimming were resolved from the DNA. The sample data list over 45,000 clones, and roughly 58% of these were observed just once. Together, the top ten hold about 24% of the sample.

What this sample's time point label stands for: progressive disease on ibrutinib. Roughly 2 micrograms of genomic DNA were extracted from cryopreserved PBMCs for TCR beta library preparation. Longitudinal blood samples from CLL patients receiving ibrutinib monotherapy were subjected to high-throughput TCR beta sequencing. The patients took part in an open-label, single-center phase 2 trial of ibrutinib monotherapy. On the study overall, not on this receptor specifically: Clonality rose at ibrutinib response, remained stable during sustained remission, and dropped back toward baseline at progression. Public clonotypes were rare and either contracted or stayed stable during treatment, and the rise in clonality at ibrutinib response reflected the expansion of private clonotypes. Sampling times were not matched between sustained-remission and progressing patients, and lymph node repertoires were not studied. Baseline clonality exceeded that of age-matched healthy donors and correlated strongly with circulating CD8+ T-cell counts.

Material: PBMCs, obtained at disease progression, from a patient treated with ibrutinib. The clonotype was recovered from a human donor with chronic lymphocytic leukemia.

Here is the DNA: TGTGCCAGCAGCTTAGATTGGGGTTACGAGCAGTACTTC. Translation gives CASSLDWGYEQYF. Recombination connected TRBV7-9 to TRBJ2-7, with the D segment identity uncertain. The trim is 1 base for V and 4 bases for J, with a gap of 8 bases between the germline ends. The germline V gene (reference sequence) specifies SEHNR as CDR1 and FQNEAQ as CDR2. The cysteine opens and the phenylalanine closes a CDR3 of 13 amino acids. Only the CDR3 part of the read is kept: 39 bases, read in frame from the first base. With the portions outside the CDR3 filled from the reference TRBV7-9 and TRBJ2-7 genes, the complete variable region becomes DTGVSQNPRHKITKRGQNVTFRCDPISEHNRLYWYRQTLGQGPEFLTYFQNEAQLEKSRLLSDRFSAERPKGSFSTLEIQRTEQGDSAMYLCASSLDWGYEQYFGPGTRLTVT.